The entry below describes one TCR beta chain. Its target is unknown. The libraries of TRB cDNA were prepared using 5' RACE with UMI labels. TCRdb reworked the 5' RACE reads into one entry per CDR3 protein, no DNA. The sample's table shows tens of thousands of distinct CDR3 sequences. The CDR3 has 11 residues. Per the germline V gene, CDR1 is ENHRY and CDR2 is SYGVKD. This sample is drawn from a study of CXCR3-negative and CXCR3-positive naive CD8 T cells. Regarding the study as a whole: After cryopreservation, CXCR3 expression dropped partially; most assays used fresh PBMCs. Naive subsets were similarly diverse, while memory CD8+ repertoires were much less diverse. Naive subsets did not differ in surface CD5, and TRB CDR3 properties served to infer TCR strength. TRB CDR3s were more hydrophobic in CXCR3-positive than in CXCR3-negative naive cells. Memory, not naive, CXCR3-negative and CXCR3-positive cells differed in TRBV-TRBJ usage.

The V and J genes are TRBV10-3 and TRBJ2-2. Specimen: naive CXCR3+ CD8+ T cells from blood. Subset indicated: CD45RO-CCR7+CD27+CD95- naive CD8+ T cells expressing CXCR3 (TNR3+). This TCR came from a human donor in good health. Some clones in this sample may be carry-over from other donors' samples. The CDR3 reads CAISSPGELFF.